This T cell receptor beta chain is from a study of shared clonotypes between healthy human individuals. V was clipped by 3 bases and J by 3 bases, with 12 bases between them. Germline lookup yields CDR1 SGHTA and CDR2 FQGTGA. The length of the CDR3 is 14 residues. Splitting of each subset's genomic DNA was done evenly across several immunoSEQ plates. Clones were read by immunoSEQ multiplex PCR, and TCRdb kept only the in-frame ones, dropping some. In the table there are 2 million to 3 million clones, approximately 90% of which are singletons. Sequenced material: naive CD4+ T cells sorted from blood. Noted subset: CD45RA+ positively selected. The chain employs TRBV7-3 and TRBJ2-7; D is possibly TRBD1 (5 bases). The TCR was taken from a man aged 18 to 35 in good health. CDR3 sequence: CASSLGSGNYEQYF. CDR3 nucleotide sequence: TGTGCCAGCAGCTTGGGGTCAGGGAACTACGAGCAGTACTTC.